The rows below give T cell receptor beta chains drawn from one sample of a study of regulatory T cells in long-lasting Graves disease. One entry per CDR3 protein results from TCRdb running MiXCR on the multiplex PCR reads. The sample has 450,000 or so distinct CDR3 sequences, around 21% seen once; the top ten hold about 7.8%. The specimen was peripheral blood mononuclear cells (PBMCs), collected when the disease was refractory, from a patient treated with antithyroid drugs. The receptors here all came from a female donor with Graves disease. Each CDR3 is given with its conserved first and last residue. Fields, in order: clone size, J gene, D gene, V gene, CDR3 DNA, CDR3 protein. D genes are given only for firm matches. Clone size is not always given. Where it is, it says once, few, many or a class for expanded clones.

many TRBJ2-5 - TRBV6-1 TGTGCCAGCAGTGGACCGGGACCCTCGAGGGGGGAGACCCAGTACTTC CASSGPGPSRGETQYF
- TRBJ2-5 - TRBV20-1 TGCAGTGCTAGAGTGGCCGGGTCCCAAGAGACCCAGTACTTC CSARVAGSQETQYF
many TRBJ1-1 - TRBV7-2 TGTGCCAGCAGCTTCGGTCGAACTGAAGCTTTCTTT CASSFGRTEAFF
many TRBJ2-5 - TRBV6-1 TGTGCCAGCCGCTTGACTCAAATAAGCCAAGAGACCCAGTACTTC CASRLTQISQETQYF
many TRBJ2-2 TRBD1 TRBV5-1 TGCGCCAGCAGCCAAAGGACAGGGGGGAACACCGGGGAGCTGTTTTTT CASSQRTGGNTGELFF
few TRBJ2-5 - TRBV6-5 TGTGCCAGCAGTTACGCGGGGCCACAAGAGACCCAGTACTTC CASSYAGPQETQYF
- TRBJ2-7 - TRBV10-2 TGCGCCAGCAAAGGACTTATTTCCTACGAGCAGTACTTC CASKGLISYEQYF
- TRBJ2-7 TRBD2 TRBV7-2 TGTGCCAGCAGCGTCACCGGGAGGGCCTACGAGCAGTACTTC CASSVTGRAYEQYF
many TRBJ2-2 - TRBV28 TGTGCCAGCAGTTTCTCCGGGATCGGCGGGGAGCTGTTTTTT CASSFSGIGGELFF
few TRBJ1-5 - TRBV11-2 TGTGCCAGCAGCCTGGGAATCTATAGCAATCAGCCCCAGCATTTT CASSLGIYSNQPQHF
many TRBJ1-2 - TRBV6-2/TRBV6-3 TGTGCCAGCACCCCCCCCGTGGGGGGCTACACCTTC CASTPPVGGYTF
many TRBJ2-5 - TRBV6-2/TRBV6-3 TGTGCCAGCAGTTCCGGGAAAAAAGAGACCCAGTACTTC CASSSGKKETQYF
- TRBJ2-1 TRBD2 TRBV7-8 TGTGCCAGCAGCTCACTAGCGGGGGAGAGCTCCTACAATGAGCAGTTCTTC CASSSLAGESSYNEQFF
many TRBJ1-1 - TRBV28 TGTGCCAGCAGTTTAGACAGCGGCAAAGCTTTCTTT CASSLDSGKAFF
many TRBJ1-1 - TRBV12-3/TRBV12-4 TGTGCCAGCAGTTTACTAGCAGGGTTGGGAACTGAAGCTTTCTTT CASSLLAGLGTEAFF
few TRBJ2-2 - TRBV10-3 TGTGCCATCAGGCCCGGGCCGGGGACCGGGGAGCTGTTTTTT CAIRPGPGTGELFF
- TRBJ2-7 - TRBV12-3/TRBV12-4 TGTGCCAGTCGGGCACAGGGATCCTACGAGCAGTACTTC CASRAQGSYEQYF
many TRBJ1-1 - TRBV20-1 TGCAGTGCTGGACCCGGAGAGGGGGGGACCAACACTGAAGCTTTCTTT CSAGPGEGGTNTEAFF
few TRBJ2-2 TRBD2 TRBV7-2 TGTGCCAGCAGAAACTGGGGACTAGCGGGCACCGGGGAGCTGTTTTTT CASRNWGLAGTGELFF